Below are 19 T cell receptor beta chains sequenced from a single sample in a study of blood T cell repertoires in COVID-19. The method was immunoSEQ multiplex PCR; TCRdb's version includes in-frame clones alone and lacks a portion of them. This repertoire shows roughly 210,000 clones, around 87% found once; its top ten account for approximately 7.2%. The material sequenced was PBMCs or T cells enriched from blood (not recorded which). The receptors stem from a man aged 25 to 40 in a cohort exposed to, infected with or recovered from COVID-19 (not recorded which).

The chain carries TRBV3-1 (or the pseudogene TRBV3-2) and TRBJ2-7; 8 nucleotides agree with TRBD1. V was clipped by 4 bases and J by 1 base; unmatched bases: 3. In germline, CDR1 is LGHDT, CDR2 YNNKEL (reference sequence). The CDR3 extends over 14 amino acids. CDR3 sequence (DNA): TGTGCCAGCAGCCGGCGGGACAGGTCCTACGAGCAGTACTTC. Protein: CASSRRDRSYEQYF.

This clone showed up just once. J is TRBJ1-2 and V is TRBV28; D might be TRBD1 (6 bases). The CDR3 is 13 amino acids. Trimming removed 6 bases at V and 7 bases at J, with 15 bases between. Germline V gene data show CDR1 as MDHEN and CDR2 as SYDVKM. CDR3 sequence: CASRLGGAGGYTF. For the CDR3, the DNA is TGTGCCAGCAGGCTAGGGGGGGCTGGTGGCTACACCTTC.

This clone was seen ten or more times. V gene TRBV27 combines with J gene TRBJ1-6; TRBD1 might be the D (6 bases). Trimming pared 6 bases from V and 3 bases from J, leaving 15 bases between. This CDR3 comprises 16 residues. Germline CDR1 is MNHEY and CDR2 is SMNVEV (reference sequence). The CDR3 sequence is CASSRQDRVYNSPLHF. In nucleotides, the CDR3 is TGTGCCAGCAGCCGACAGGACAGAGTCTATAATTCACCCCTCCACTTT.

The chain has TRBV9 and TRBJ1-1, with unresolved D. Germline V CDR1 and CDR2: SGDLS, YYNGEE. The CDR3 length is 13 residues. V lost 8 bases, J lost 1 base, and 12 bases lay in between. CDR3 sequence reads: CASNRDQNTEAFF. The CDR3 DNA is TGTGCCAGTAACAGAGACCAGAACACTGAAGCTTTCTTT.

The V gene is TRBV28, the J gene TRBJ1-1; D gene ambiguous. Germline V gene data show CDR1 as MDHEN and CDR2 as SYDVKM. V shed 4 bases and J shed 3 bases, with 18 bases lying between them. This CDR3 has 16 residues. CDR3 amino acids: CASSSREDIPHTEAFF. DNA for the CDR3: TGTGCCAGCAGTTCAAGGGAGGATATTCCTCACACTGAAGCTTTCTTT. Looking up the rest from reference TRBV28 and TRBJ1-1 gives the full variable domain: DVKVTQSSRYLVKRTGEKVFLECVQDMDHENMFWYRQDPGLGLRLIYFSYDVKMKEKGDIPEGYSVSREKKERFSLILESASTNQTSMYLCASSSREDIPHTEAFFGQGTRLTVV.

The chain is built from TRBV28 and TRBJ2-7; tentatively, D is TRBD2 (7 bases). This CDR3 region has 12 residues. Germline V lookup: CDR1 MDHEN, CDR2 SYDVKM. The V gene lost 7 bases and the J gene lost 6 bases, with 13 bases spanning the gap. CDR3 protein: CASNGGLAEQYF. The CDR3 region has the DNA TGTGCCAGCAACGGGGGGCTTGCCGAGCAGTACTTC.

The chain couples TRBV6-5 to TRBJ2-3; D gene ambiguous. This CDR3 spans 15 amino acids. The germline V gene encodes CDR1 MNHEY and CDR2 SVGAGI. The V end lost 0 bases, the J end lost 4 bases, and 11 bases lay between the germline ends. The CDR3 DNA sequence: TGTGCCAGCAGTTACTCCGGGTCCCCGGCAGATACGCAGTATTTT. Its protein product is CASSYSGSPADTQYF.

The chain uses TRBV28 and TRBJ1-3; 9 bases map to TRBD1. V was clipped by 5 bases and J by 3 bases; unmatched bases: 8. The CDR3 is 16 residues long. CDR1 is MDHEN, CDR2 SYDVKM, per germline. CDR3 residues: CASSLGQGSGGNTIYF. CDR3 nucleotide sequence: TGTGCCAGCAGTCTCGGACAGGGGTCGGGTGGAAACACCATATATTTT.

CDR3 in DNA: TGTGCCAGCAGCTTCCGGCGAGGACAGGGGACCGGGGAGCTGTTTTTT. Its translation is CASSFRRGQGTGELFF. The chain uses TRBV11-3 and TRBJ2-2; 9 nucleotides match TRBD1. V shed 3 bases, J shed 5 bases, and the junction held 7 bases outside the gene matches. Germline loops: CDR1 SGHNT, CDR2 YENEEA. This CDR3 is built from 16 residues. The complete variable domain, with remaining parts taken from reference TRBV11-3 and TRBJ2-2, reads EAGVVQSPRYKIIEKKQPVAFWCNPISGHNTLYWYLQNLGQGPELLIRYENEEAVDDSQLPKDRFSAERLKGVDSTLKIQPAELGDSAVYLCASSFRRGQGTGELFFGEGSRLTVL.

The chain links TRBV2 to TRBJ1-1; 10 nucleotides agree with TRBD1. The junction had 6 bases not matched to a gene; V was cut back by 6 bases and J by 2 bases. Germline lookup yields CDR1 SNHLY and CDR2 FYNNEI. The CDR3 contains 15 residues. CDR3 loop: CASRRDRGENTEAFF. Here the CDR3 DNA reads TGTGCCAGCAGGCGGGACAGGGGAGAAAACACTGAAGCTTTCTTT.

V and J are TRBV3-1 (or the pseudogene TRBV3-2) and TRBJ1-4, with D maybe TRBD1 (6 bases). CDR3 length equals 15 residues. Trimming cost V 5 bases and J 1 base, with 11 bases left between them. CDR1 LGHDT and CDR2 YNNKEL come from the germline V gene (reference sequence). In DNA form, the CDR3 reads TGTGCCAGCAGCTACCACAGGGAAACTAATGAAAAACTGTTTTTT. Translation: CASSYHRETNEKLFF.

This clone came up once. The rearrangement joins TRBV7-9 to TRBJ1-4; a possible D gene is TRBD1 (5 bases). The germline V gene encodes CDR1 SEHNR and CDR2 FQNEAQ (reference sequence). V shed 4 bases and J shed 7 bases, with 13 bases lying between them. The CDR3 is 14 residues long. The CDR3 here is CASSSGGSGEKLFF. The CDR3 nucleotides read TGTGCCAGCAGCTCGGGGGGGAGTGGTGAAAAACTGTTTTTT.

This rearrangement joins TRBV4-1 to TRBJ2-1; 7 bases align to TRBD2. Germline lookup yields CDR1 MGHRA and CDR2 YSYEKL. This CDR3 has 19 amino acids. J gave up 0 bases and V 1 base, and 12 bases lay outside the gene matches. The CDR3 bases are TGCGCCAGCAGCCAAGCCCTCTCGGCCTCTAGCGGCTCCTACAATGAGCAGTTCTTC. Translated: CASSQALSASSGSYNEQFF.

The sample holds one count of this clone. The chain combines TRBV25-1 with TRBJ1-2; D remains unclear. V was trimmed by 6 bases and J by 5 bases, leaving 10 bases between them. CDR1 and CDR2 from the germline V gene are MGHDK and SYGVNS. CDR3 length: 12 amino acids. The CDR3 reads CASRAGIYGYTF. Here the CDR3 DNA reads TGTGCCAGCAGGGCAGGCATTTATGGCTACACCTTC.

The gene calls are TRBV5-1 and TRBJ1-2; TRBD1 matches at 10 bases. Germline lookup yields CDR1 SGHRS and CDR2 YFSETQ. V trimming: 0 bases; J trimming: 3 bases; junction bases outside the gene matches: 8. The CDR3 consists of 17 residues. The CDR3 DNA follows: TGCGCCAGCAGCTTGGCGATCGGGACAGGGGATTACTATGGCTACACCTTC. Translation gives CASSLAIGTGDYYGYTF.

Only one count was recorded for this clone. The CDR3 DNA follows: TGCAGCGTTGAAATAGTGCCCCCGTGGGCTGGCTACACCTTC. Protein: CSVEIVPPWAGYTF. V and J are TRBV29-1 and TRBJ1-2; D call uncertain. Germline-derived CDR1 and CDR2 are SQVTM and ANQGSEA. V was cut by 2 bases and J by 7 bases, with 17 bases left in between. The CDR3 covers 14 residues.

The rearrangement links TRBV27 to TRBJ2-2; tentative D call: TRBD1 (5 bases). The CDR3 covers 13 residues. Trimming took 11 bases from V and 4 from J, leaving 14 bases between them. The V gene's germline CDR1 is MNHEY and CDR2 SMNVEV (reference sequence). The CDR3 DNA follows: TGTGCCGCCAGGGTGGCGTCCACCGGGGAGCTGTTTTTT. Protein sequence: CAARVASTGELFF.

V usage is TRBV4-1 and J usage is TRBJ2-7; 8 nucleotides line up with TRBD1. The CDR3 is made up of 15 amino acids. The J segment lost 2 bases and the V segment lost 1 base, leaving 4 bases of the junction unmatched. Germline lookup yields CDR1 MGHRA and CDR2 YSYEKL. The CDR3 spells CASSQGTGITYEQYF. The CDR3 coding sequence is TGCGCCAGCAGCCAAGGGACAGGGATAACCTACGAGCAGTACTTC.

V gene TRBV19 combines with J gene TRBJ1-1, with 11 positions matching TRBD1. From germline, CDR1 is LNHDA and CDR2 SQIVND (reference sequence). J gave up 4 bases and V 2 bases, and 15 bases lay outside the gene matches. This CDR3 comprises 19 residues. The CDR3 here is CASSIFSIGQGAEGTEAFF. The DNA of the CDR3 is TGTGCCAGTAGTATATTCTCAATCGGACAGGGGGCTGAGGGCACTGAAGCTTTCTTT.